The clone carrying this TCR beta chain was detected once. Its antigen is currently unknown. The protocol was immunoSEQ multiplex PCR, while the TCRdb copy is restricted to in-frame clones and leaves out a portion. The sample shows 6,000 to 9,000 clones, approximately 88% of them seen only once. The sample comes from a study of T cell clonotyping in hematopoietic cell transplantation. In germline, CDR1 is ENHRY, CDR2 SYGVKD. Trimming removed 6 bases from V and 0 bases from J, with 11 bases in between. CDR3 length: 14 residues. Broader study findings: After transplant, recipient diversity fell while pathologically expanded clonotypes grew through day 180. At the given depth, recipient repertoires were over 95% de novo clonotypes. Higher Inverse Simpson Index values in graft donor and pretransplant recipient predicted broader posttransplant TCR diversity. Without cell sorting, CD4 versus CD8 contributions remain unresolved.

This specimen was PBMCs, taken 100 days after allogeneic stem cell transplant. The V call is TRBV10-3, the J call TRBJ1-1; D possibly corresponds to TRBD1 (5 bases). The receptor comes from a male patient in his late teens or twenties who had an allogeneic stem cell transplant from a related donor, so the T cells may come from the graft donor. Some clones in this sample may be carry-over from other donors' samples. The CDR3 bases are TGTGCCATCAGGCTACAGGACGTGAACACTGAAGCTTTCTTT. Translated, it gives CAIRLQDVNTEAFF.